A single count supports the clone carrying this T cell receptor beta chain. Clones were sequenced by immunoSEQ multiplex PCR, and TCRdb holds only the in-frame ones, with some missing. The sample yields about 21,000 clones, 81% seen once. The record originates from a study of T cells in tumors after PD-1 blockade. V lost 6 bases and J lost 0; bases outside the gene matches: 17. The CDR3 contains 19 residues. Germline CDR1 is KGHSH and CDR2 is LQKENI. The TCR comes from a human donor with advanced basal cell or squamous cell carcinoma (not recorded which). The V and J genes are TRBV18 and TRBJ1-3; 7 positions match TRBD1. Sequences were derived from PBMCs, sampled after anti-PD-1 therapy. The CDR3 DNA is TGTGCCAGCTCTATAAGACAGGGCTCGATTTCAGACTCTGGAAACACCATATATTTT. It translates to CASSIRQGSISDSGNTIYF.